This TCR beta chain was retrieved from a study of OX40 agonist ivuxolimab in advanced cancers. The V gene's germline CDR1 is MNHEY and CDR2 SMNVEV (reference sequence). V lost 10 bases and J lost 3, with 19 bases in between. The CDR3 spans 15 residues. Sequenced by immunoSEQ multiplex PCR; TCRdb stores in-frame clones only, minus some. The sample has fewer than 45,000 clones, roughly 91% seen once; the top ten hold roughly 12%. The sample in question was CD4+ or CD8+ T cells sorted from blood, obtained in a trial of the OX40 agonist ivuxolimab. The chain carries TRBV27 and TRBJ2-1; either TRBD1 or TRBD2 may fit D (5 bases each). The clonotype comes from an adult with an advanced solid tumor such as melanoma, head and neck, liver or kidney cancer. This CDR3 is CATGDGLGDYNEQFF. The CDR3, as DNA: TGTGCCACCGGCGATGGCCTGGGGGACTACAATGAGCAGTTCTTC.